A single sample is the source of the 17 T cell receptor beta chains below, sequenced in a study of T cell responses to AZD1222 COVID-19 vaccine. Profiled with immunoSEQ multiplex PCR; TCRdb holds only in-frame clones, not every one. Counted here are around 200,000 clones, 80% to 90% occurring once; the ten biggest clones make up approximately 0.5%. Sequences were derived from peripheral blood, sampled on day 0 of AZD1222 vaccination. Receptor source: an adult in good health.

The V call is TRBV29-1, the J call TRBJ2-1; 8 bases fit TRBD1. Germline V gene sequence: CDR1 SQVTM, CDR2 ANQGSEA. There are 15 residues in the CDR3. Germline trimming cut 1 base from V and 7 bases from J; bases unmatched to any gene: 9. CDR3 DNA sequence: TGCAGCGTTGAAGCTCCAGGGGGCGATTTGAATGAGCAGTTCTTC. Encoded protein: CSVEAPGGDLNEQFF.

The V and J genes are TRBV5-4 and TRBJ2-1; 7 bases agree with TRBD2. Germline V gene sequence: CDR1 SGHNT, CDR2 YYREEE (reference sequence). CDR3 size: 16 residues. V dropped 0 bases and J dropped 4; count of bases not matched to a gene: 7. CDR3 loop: CASSLGLAGTYNEQFF. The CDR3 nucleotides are TGTGCCAGCAGCTTGGGGTTAGCGGGCACTTACAATGAGCAGTTCTTC.

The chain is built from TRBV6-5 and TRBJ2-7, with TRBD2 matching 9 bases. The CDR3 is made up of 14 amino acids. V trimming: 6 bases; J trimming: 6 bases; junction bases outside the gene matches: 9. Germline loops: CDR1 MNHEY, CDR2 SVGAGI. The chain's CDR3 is CASSEGGRVGEQYF. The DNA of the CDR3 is TGTGCCAGCAGCGAGGGCGGGAGGGTTGGCGAGCAGTACTTC.

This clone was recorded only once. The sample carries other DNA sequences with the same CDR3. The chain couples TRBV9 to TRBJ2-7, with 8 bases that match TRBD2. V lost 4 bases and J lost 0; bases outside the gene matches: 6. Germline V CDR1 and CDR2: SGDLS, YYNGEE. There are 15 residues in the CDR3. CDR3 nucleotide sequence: TGTGCCAGCAGCCCCACTAGCGGCAGCTCCTACGAGCAGTACTTC. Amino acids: CASSPTSGSSYEQYF.

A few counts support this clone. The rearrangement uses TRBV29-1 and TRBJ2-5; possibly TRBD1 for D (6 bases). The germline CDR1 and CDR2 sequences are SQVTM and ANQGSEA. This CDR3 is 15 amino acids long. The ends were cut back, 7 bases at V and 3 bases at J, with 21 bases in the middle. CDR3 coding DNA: TGCAGCGCCGCCGGGACACCCAACATCAAAGAGACCCAGTACTTC. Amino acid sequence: CSAAGTPNIKETQYF.

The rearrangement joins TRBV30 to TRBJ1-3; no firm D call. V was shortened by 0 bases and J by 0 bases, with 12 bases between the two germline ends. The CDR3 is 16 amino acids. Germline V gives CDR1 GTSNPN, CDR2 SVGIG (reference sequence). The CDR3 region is CAWSVFRSISGNTIYF. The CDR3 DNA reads TGTGCCTGGAGTGTTTTCAGAAGCATCTCTGGAAACACCATATATTTT.

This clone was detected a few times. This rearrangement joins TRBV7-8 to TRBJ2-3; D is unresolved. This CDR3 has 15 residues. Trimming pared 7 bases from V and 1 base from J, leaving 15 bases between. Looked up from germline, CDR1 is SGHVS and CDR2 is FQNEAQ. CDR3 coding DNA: TGTGCCAGCACCCCAGGCCCCGGGCGCACAGATACGCAGTATTTT. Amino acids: CASTPGPGRTDTQYF.

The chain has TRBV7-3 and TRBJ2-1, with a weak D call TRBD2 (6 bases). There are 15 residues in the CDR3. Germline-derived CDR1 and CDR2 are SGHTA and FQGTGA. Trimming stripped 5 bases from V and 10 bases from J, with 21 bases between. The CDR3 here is CASSPTSVSGGEQFF. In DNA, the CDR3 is TGTGCCAGCAGCCCCACCTCTGTGTCAGGAGGGGAGCAGTTCTTC. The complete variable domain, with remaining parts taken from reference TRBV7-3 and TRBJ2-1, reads GAGVSQTPSNKVTEKGKYVELRCDPISGHTALYWYRQSLGQGPEFLIYFQGTGAADDSGLPNDRFFAVRPEGSVSTLKIQRTERGDSAVYLCASSPTSVSGGEQFFGPGTRLTVL.

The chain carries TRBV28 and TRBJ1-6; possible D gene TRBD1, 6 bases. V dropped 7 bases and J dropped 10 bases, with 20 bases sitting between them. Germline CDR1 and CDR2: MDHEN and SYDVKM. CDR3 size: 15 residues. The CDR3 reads CASNVVSGAQSPLHF. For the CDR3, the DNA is TGTGCCAGCAATGTTGTCTCAGGGGCCCAGTCACCCCTCCACTTT.

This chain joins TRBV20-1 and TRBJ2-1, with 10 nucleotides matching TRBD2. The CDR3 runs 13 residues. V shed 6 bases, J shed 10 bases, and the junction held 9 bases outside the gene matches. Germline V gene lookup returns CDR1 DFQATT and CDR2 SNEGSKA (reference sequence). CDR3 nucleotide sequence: TGCAGTGCAAGTCGGACTAGCGGCCAGGAGCAGTTCTTC. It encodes CSASRTSGQEQFF.

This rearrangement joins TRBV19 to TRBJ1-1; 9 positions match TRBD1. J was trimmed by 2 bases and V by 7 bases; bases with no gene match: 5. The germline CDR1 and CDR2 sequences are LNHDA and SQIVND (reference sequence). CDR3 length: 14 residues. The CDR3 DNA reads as TGTGCCAGTATCCAGGGACAGGGAAACACTGAAGCTTTCTTT. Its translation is CASIQGQGNTEAFF. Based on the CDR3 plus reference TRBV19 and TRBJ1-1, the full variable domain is DGGITQSPKYLFRKEGQNVTLSCEQNLNHDAMYWYRQDPGQGLRLIYYSQIVNDFQKGDIAEGYSVSREKKESFPLTVTSAQKNPTAFYLCASIQGQGNTEAFFGQGTRLTVV.

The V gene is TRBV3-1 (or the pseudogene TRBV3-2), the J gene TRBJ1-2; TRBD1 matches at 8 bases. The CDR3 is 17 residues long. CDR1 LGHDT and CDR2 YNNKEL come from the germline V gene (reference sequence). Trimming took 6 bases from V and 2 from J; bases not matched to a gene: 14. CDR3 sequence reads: CASRQGEGIQLNYGYTF. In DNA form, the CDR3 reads TGTGCCAGCAGACAGGGGGAGGGAATACAATTAAACTATGGCTACACCTTC.

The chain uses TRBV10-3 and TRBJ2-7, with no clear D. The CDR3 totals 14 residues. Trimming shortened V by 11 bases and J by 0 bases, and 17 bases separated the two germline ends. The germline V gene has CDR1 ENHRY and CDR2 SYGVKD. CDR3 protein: CASSPRFSSYEQYF. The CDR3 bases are TGTGCCTCCTCCCCCAGGTTCTCCTCCTACGAGCAGTACTTC.

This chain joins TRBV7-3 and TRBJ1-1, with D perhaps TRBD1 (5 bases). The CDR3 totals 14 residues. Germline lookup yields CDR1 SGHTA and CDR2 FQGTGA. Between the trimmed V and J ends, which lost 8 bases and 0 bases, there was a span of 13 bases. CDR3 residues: CASAQLGVNTEAFF. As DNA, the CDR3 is TGTGCCAGCGCTCAACTGGGGGTGAACACTGAAGCTTTCTTT.

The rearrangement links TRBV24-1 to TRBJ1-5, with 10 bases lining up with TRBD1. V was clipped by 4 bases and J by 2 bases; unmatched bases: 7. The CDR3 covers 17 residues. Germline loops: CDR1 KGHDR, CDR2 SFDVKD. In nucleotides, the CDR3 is TGTGCCACCAGTGACCGTGTTGGGACAGGGGGCAATCAGCCCCAGCATTTT. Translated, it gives CATSDRVGTGGNQPQHF.

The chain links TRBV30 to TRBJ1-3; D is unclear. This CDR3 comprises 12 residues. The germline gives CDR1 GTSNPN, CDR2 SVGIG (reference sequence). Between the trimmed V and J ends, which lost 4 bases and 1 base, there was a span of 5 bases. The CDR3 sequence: CAWTESGNTIYF. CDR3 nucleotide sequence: TGTGCCTGGACGGAATCTGGAAACACCATATATTTT. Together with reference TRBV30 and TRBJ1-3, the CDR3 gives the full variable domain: SQTIHQWPATLVQPVGSPLSLECTVEGTSNPNLYWYRQAAGRGLQLLFYSVGIGQISSEVPQNLSASRPQDRQFILSSKKLLLSDSGFYLCAWTESGNTIYFGEGSWLTVV.

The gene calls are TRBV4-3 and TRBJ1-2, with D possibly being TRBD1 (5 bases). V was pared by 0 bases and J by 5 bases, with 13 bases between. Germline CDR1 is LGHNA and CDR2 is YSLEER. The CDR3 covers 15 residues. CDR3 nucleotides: TGCGCCAGCAGCCAAGATGCAGGGACGGGGTATGGCTACACCTTC. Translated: CASSQDAGTGYGYTF.